The clone carrying this T cell receptor beta chain has at least ten counts. Its antigen is as yet unknown. The junction had 0 bases not matched to a gene; V was cut back by 2 bases and J by 4 bases. This CDR3 region has 14 residues. Germline V gene data show CDR1 as MNHEY and CDR2 as SVGEGT. The data were taken from a study of response to subunit inactivated influenza vaccine. TCRdb reprocessed the RT-PCR reads via MiXCR and lists one record per CDR3 protein. The sample consists of over 800,000 distinct CDR3 sequences, around 20% of them appearing once. Study-wide results and limits: It was the authors' suggestion that each seasonal influenza vaccination recruits few new T cells.

The specimen was PBMCs from blood, collected 5 days after vaccination. V usage is TRBV6-2 or TRBV6-3 and J usage is TRBJ2-5, with TRBD2 matching over 11 bases. This receptor was taken from a middle-aged man who received an inactivated influenza vaccine. The CDR3 nucleotides read TGTGCCAGCAGTTACCTAGCGGGAGGAGAGACCCAGTACTTC. Protein sequence: CASSYLAGGETQYF.